Following are 12 T cell receptor beta chains from one sample sequenced in a study of T-cell memory formation after mild COVID-19. TCRdb reprocessed the 5' RACE reads via MiXCR and lists one record per CDR3 protein. The sample shows 180,000 or so distinct CDR3 sequences, 11% of them seen only once. The sequencing input was PBMCs or a T cell subset sorted from them (not recorded which). These TCRs come from a man younger than 35 who had mild COVID-19 (a few samples of this study predate the infection). Cell type and time point are not known.

The sample holds a few counts of this clonotype. J is TRBJ2-7 and V is TRBV23-1, with no clear D. TRBV23-1 qualifies as an ORF whose function is uncertain. The CDR3 is 13 amino acids. CDR3: CASTGLFPYEQYV. Written as DNA, the CDR3 is TGCGCTTCGACGGGCCTATTTCCCTACGAGCAGTACGTC.

The sample holds many counts of this clonotype. V gene TRBV12-3 or TRBV12-4 combines with J gene TRBJ2-7; perhaps D is TRBD1 or TRBD2 (5 bases each). There are 14 residues in the CDR3. The CDR3 loop is CASSLEGSSYEQYV. DNA of the CDR3: TGTGCCAGCAGTTTAGAGGGGAGCTCCTATGAGCAGTACGTC.

This clonotype was recorded many times. The chain links TRBV5-1 to TRBJ1-6, with D perhaps matching TRBD1 (5 bases). Germline lookup yields CDR1 SGHRS and CDR2 YFSETQ. CDR3 length: 16 residues. The V gene lost 0 bases and the J gene lost 4 bases, with 11 bases spanning the gap. The CDR3 region is CASSLEQAPYNSPLHF. CDR3 coding DNA: TGCGCCAGCAGCTTGGAACAGGCCCCTTATAATTCACCCCTCCACTTT.

This clonotype was picked up a small number of times. The chain links TRBV20-1 to TRBJ1-2, with D possibly TRBD1 on 5 matching bases. This CDR3 has 15 residues. Looked up from germline, CDR1 is DFQATT and CDR2 is SNEGSKA (reference sequence). V was shortened by 3 bases and J by 3 bases, with 17 bases between the two germline ends. The CDR3 here is CSASGAATIYYGYTF. CDR3 DNA sequence: TGCAGTGCTAGTGGGGCAGCTACAATATACTATGGCTACACCTTC.

V usage is TRBV6-2 or TRBV6-3 and J usage is TRBJ2-3; 7 bases map to TRBD1. J lost 4 bases, V lost 1 base, and 2 bases had no gene match. Germline V gene sequence: CDR1 MNHEY, CDR2 SVGEGT. The CDR3 sequence is 14 residues long. The CDR3 loop reads CASSYLQGADTQYF. Here the CDR3 DNA reads TGTGCCAGCAGTTACTTGCAGGGGGCAGATACGCAGTATTTT.

The DNA of the CDR3 is TGTGCCAGCAGTTTACAGGGCATTAATGAAAAACTGTTTTTT. Protein product: CASSLQGINEKLFF. The genes are TRBV7-2 and TRBJ1-4; TRBD1 is a possible D gene (6 bases). V was trimmed by 6 bases and J by 4 bases, leaving 12 bases between them. The CDR3 covers 14 residues. In germline, CDR1 is SGHTA, CDR2 FQGNSA.

The J gene is TRBJ1-5, the V gene TRBV6-6, with D unclear. The V gene's germline CDR1 is MNHNY and CDR2 SVGAGI (reference sequence). V lost 7 bases to trimming and J lost 5 bases, with 12 bases between them. The CDR3 totals 13 residues. For the CDR3, the DNA is TGTGCCAGCACAGAGAGAACCGATCAGCCCCAGCATTTT. Translation: CASTERTDQPQHF.

The chain has TRBV7-2 and TRBJ1-3; D is unresolved. The CDR3 is 15 amino acids. Germline loops: CDR1 SGHTA, CDR2 FQGNSA. Trimming pared 0 bases from V and 4 bases from J, leaving 10 bases between. CDR3 DNA: TGTGCCAGCAGCTTAGCGGCCCTCCGAGGAAACACCATATATTTT. Translating gives CASSLAALRGNTIYF.

The V call is TRBV11-2, the J call TRBJ2-5; the D gene is possibly TRBD2 (5 bases). This CDR3 contains 15 residues. The germline V and J ends were trimmed by 2 bases and 1 base, with 11 bases remaining between them. The V gene's germline CDR1 is SGHAT and CDR2 FQNNGV. The CDR3: CASSLSLAPQETQYF. The CDR3 coding sequence is TGTGCCAGCAGCTTATCCCTAGCTCCCCAAGAGACCCAGTACTTC. The whole variable domain, remainder taken from reference TRBV11-2 and TRBJ2-5, is EAGVAQSPRYKIIEKRQSVAFWCNPISGHATLYWYQQILGQGPKLLIQFQNNGVVDDSQLPKDRFSAERLKGVDSTLKIQPAKLEDSAVYLCASSLSLAPQETQYFGPGTRLLVL.

The sample holds many counts of this clonotype. V and J are TRBV7-3 and TRBJ2-3; maybe TRBD2 (6 bases). The CDR3 is made up of 16 amino acids. CDR1 and CDR2 (germline): SGHTA, FQGTGA. V lost 5 bases to trimming and J lost 3 bases, with 18 bases between them. As DNA, the CDR3 is TGTGCCAGCAGCATGGGACTTAGTTCGATTACAGATACGCAGTATTTT. Translated: CASSMGLSSITDTQYF.

This rearrangement joins TRBV7-2 to TRBJ1-4; D not certain. Germline values: CDR1 SGHTA, CDR2 FQGNSA. Between the trimmed V and J ends, which lost 5 bases and 8 bases, there was a span of 18 bases. This CDR3 contains 15 residues. In nucleotides, the CDR3 is TGTGCCAGCAGCCCCCGGTCGAGGGAAAGGGAAAAACTGTTTTTT. It encodes CASSPRSREREKLFF.

The genes are TRBV27 and TRBJ2-4; D unclear. V lost 7 bases to trimming and J lost 0 bases, with 10 bases between them. The germline V gene has CDR1 MNHEY and CDR2 SMNVEV (reference sequence). There are 14 residues in the CDR3. CDR3 nucleotides: TGTGCCAGCAAGGGTTCCCTAGCCAAAAACATTCAGTACTTC. Protein sequence: CASKGSLAKNIQYF.